The rows below give T cell receptor beta chains drawn from one sample of a study of blood T cell repertoires in COVID-19. Clones were sequenced by immunoSEQ multiplex PCR, and TCRdb holds only the in-frame ones, with some missing. The table includes under 200,000 clones, about four fifths detected once. What was sequenced was peripheral blood. Receptors originate from a man younger than 35 with active or convalescent COVID-19. CDR3s leave out the opening cysteine and the closing phenylalanine or tryptophan.

ASSGTSGIYNEQF TRBV25-1
ASSLVLEGDYEQY TRBV5-1
AWKMGLVGELF TRBV30
ATSDRHRSHRYEQY TRBV24-1
ASSFRGYDEKLF TRBV7-2
ASSLGGGNEQF TRBV12-3/TRBV12-4
ASSHGGSISNQPQH TRBV7-2
ASSQDETSGSNEQY TRBV4-2
ASSRGTSGSSYEQY TRBV4-3
ASSQGAGEGGYT TRBV3-1/TRBV3-2
ASSFRPVSDTQY TRBV11-3
ASSTTGTARYEQY TRBV19
ASSLRGRDTEAF TRBV5-1
ATRSEGAWSGYT TRBV24-1
ASSPWGGTNTEAF TRBV18
AISETGLNTEAF TRBV10-3
ASSLSWQVKKSSNEQF TRBV27
ASTPTGGDEQY TRBV28
ASSVSGGELF TRBV2
ASSLVVSSGHNEQF TRBV7-8